The rows below give T cell receptor beta chains drawn from one sample of a study of T cells in Graves' hyperthyroidism and ophthalmopathy. Using its own MiXCR run on the multiplex PCR reads, TCRdb lists one record per CDR3 protein. The table lists roughly 800,000 distinct CDR3 sequences, around 39% of them singletons. The sample was blood. These receptors were collected from a man in his late teens or twenties with Graves' hyperthyroidism. CDR3s leave out the opening cysteine and the closing phenylalanine or tryptophan. The order of the fields is CDR3 protein, J gene, V gene, D gene. D genes are given only for firm matches.

CDR3 protein: ASSPVPDQPQH
J gene: TRBJ1-5
V gene: TRBV7-2
D gene: .

CDR3 protein: ASSVGDINTGELF
J gene: TRBJ2-2
V gene: TRBV9
D gene: .

CDR3 protein: ASSKRTGALLTEAF
J gene: TRBJ1-1
V gene: TRBV7-9
D gene: TRBD1

CDR3 protein: ASSARGLNQPQH
J gene: TRBJ1-5
V gene: TRBV11-2
D gene: .

CDR3 protein: ASSPDRADEQY
J gene: TRBJ2-7
V gene: TRBV7-3
D gene: TRBD1

CDR3 protein: ASSTSGAEQY
J gene: TRBJ2-7
V gene: TRBV7-2
D gene: .

CDR3 protein: ASSFTGSGNTIY
J gene: TRBJ1-3
V gene: TRBV12-3/TRBV12-4
D gene: .

CDR3 protein: ASSPSREGRLETQY
J gene: TRBJ2-5
V gene: TRBV7-9
D gene: TRBD2

CDR3 protein: ASSPSDRANTGELF
J gene: TRBJ2-2
V gene: TRBV9
D gene: TRBD1

CDR3 protein: ASSLEWAGTEAF
J gene: TRBJ1-1
V gene: TRBV5-6
D gene: .

CDR3 protein: ASSDHWQPQH
J gene: TRBJ1-5
V gene: TRBV2
D gene: .

CDR3 protein: ASSVAIGVRETQY
J gene: TRBJ2-5
V gene: TRBV9
D gene: .

CDR3 protein: SAPNARDYGYT
J gene: TRBJ1-2
V gene: TRBV20-1
D gene: .

CDR3 protein: ASSPVGEGAF
J gene: TRBJ1-1
V gene: TRBV2
D gene: .

CDR3 protein: ASSGRQGEDEQY
J gene: TRBJ2-7
V gene: TRBV9
D gene: TRBD1

CDR3 protein: ASSSGQGVVAGELF
J gene: TRBJ2-2
V gene: TRBV11-3
D gene: TRBD1

CDR3 protein: ASSHVAGVSSYEQY
J gene: TRBJ2-7
V gene: TRBV7-8
D gene: TRBD2

CDR3 protein: ASSLGVPYGYT
J gene: TRBJ1-2
V gene: TRBV5-1
D gene: .

CDR3 protein: ASKGSLYGYT
J gene: TRBJ1-2
V gene: TRBV2
D gene: .

CDR3 protein: SVGQGWLNTEAF
J gene: TRBJ1-1
V gene: TRBV29-1
D gene: .

CDR3 protein: ASRNGQGAARQPQH
J gene: TRBJ1-5
V gene: TRBV7-8
D gene: TRBD1

CDR3 protein: ASSPAPGTGLKRERAEQY
J gene: TRBJ2-7
V gene: TRBV7-9
D gene: .

CDR3 protein: ASSVSLNEKLF
J gene: TRBJ1-4
V gene: TRBV2
D gene: .

CDR3 protein: ASAKGTGPYEQY
J gene: TRBJ2-7
V gene: TRBV12-3/TRBV12-4
D gene: TRBD1

CDR3 protein: ASSPGTGIQPQH
J gene: TRBJ1-5
V gene: TRBV6-5
D gene: TRBD1

CDR3 protein: ASSAESGVNTGELF
J gene: TRBJ2-2
V gene: TRBV7-9
D gene: .

CDR3 protein: ASSGTGVSASPLH
J gene: TRBJ1-6
V gene: TRBV2
D gene: .

CDR3 protein: ASSLARAQETQY
J gene: TRBJ2-5
V gene: TRBV5-5
D gene: .

CDR3 protein: ASSRTRGNTIY
J gene: TRBJ1-3
V gene: TRBV11-2
D gene: .

CDR3 protein: ASSVEGTNNQPQH
J gene: TRBJ1-5
V gene: TRBV9
D gene: .

CDR3 protein: ASSHLGQATYEQY
J gene: TRBJ2-7
V gene: TRBV7-9
D gene: TRBD1

CDR3 protein: ASSTRTGFNYEQY
J gene: TRBJ2-7
V gene: TRBV10-3
D gene: TRBD1

CDR3 protein: ASSGVASYEQY
J gene: TRBJ2-7
V gene: TRBV4-1
D gene: .

CDR3 protein: ASSGDTQNTEAF
J gene: TRBJ1-1
V gene: TRBV7-9
D gene: .

CDR3 protein: SARPPH
J gene: TRBJ1-6
V gene: TRBV20-1
D gene: .

CDR3 protein: ASSLGDSSNQPQH
J gene: TRBJ1-5
V gene: TRBV5-1
D gene: TRBD1

CDR3 protein: ASNRDRVSTEAF
J gene: TRBJ1-1
V gene: TRBV25-1
D gene: TRBD1

CDR3 protein: ASSHGLDSTGELF
J gene: TRBJ2-2
V gene: TRBV7-8
D gene: .

CDR3 protein: AGSRGGSQTQY
J gene: TRBJ2-5
V gene: TRBV2
D gene: TRBD2

CDR3 protein: ASKGVSGNTIY
J gene: TRBJ1-3
V gene: TRBV7-9
D gene: .